This T cell receptor (beta chain) was found in a study of identical twins. This clonotype showed up just a few times. All donors were healthy Caucasians. TCRdb re-called the 5' RACE reads through MiXCR, storing one row per CDR3 protein. The sample has about 240,000 distinct CDR3 sequences, roughly a tenth seen once. Sequencing was carried out using memory T cells sorted from blood. This clonotype originated in a man in his fifties in good health.

CDR3 amino acids: CASSLVDGRTDTQYF. The CDR3 nucleotides are TGTGCCAGCAGTTTAGTGGACGGTCGCACAGATACGCAGTATTTT. The V and J genes are TRBV12-3 or TRBV12-4 and TRBJ2-3, with D unresolved. The CDR3 runs 15 residues. The V gene lost 1 base and the J gene lost 1 base, with 9 bases spanning the gap.